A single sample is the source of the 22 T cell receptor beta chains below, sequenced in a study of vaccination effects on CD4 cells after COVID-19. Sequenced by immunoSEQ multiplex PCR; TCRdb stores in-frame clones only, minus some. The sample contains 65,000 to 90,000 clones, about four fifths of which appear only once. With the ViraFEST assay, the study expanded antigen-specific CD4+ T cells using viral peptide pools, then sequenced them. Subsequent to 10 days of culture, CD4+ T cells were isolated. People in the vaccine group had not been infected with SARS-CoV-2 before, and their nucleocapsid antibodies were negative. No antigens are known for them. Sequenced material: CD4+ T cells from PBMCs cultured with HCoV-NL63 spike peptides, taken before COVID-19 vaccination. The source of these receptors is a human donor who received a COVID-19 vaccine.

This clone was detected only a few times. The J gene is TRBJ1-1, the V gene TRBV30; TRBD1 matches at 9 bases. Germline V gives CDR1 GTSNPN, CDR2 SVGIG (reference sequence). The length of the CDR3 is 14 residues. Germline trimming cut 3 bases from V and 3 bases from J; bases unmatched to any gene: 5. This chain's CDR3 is CAWRGQGAYTEAFF. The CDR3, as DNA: TGTGCCTGGAGGGGACAGGGTGCCTACACTGAAGCTTTCTTT.

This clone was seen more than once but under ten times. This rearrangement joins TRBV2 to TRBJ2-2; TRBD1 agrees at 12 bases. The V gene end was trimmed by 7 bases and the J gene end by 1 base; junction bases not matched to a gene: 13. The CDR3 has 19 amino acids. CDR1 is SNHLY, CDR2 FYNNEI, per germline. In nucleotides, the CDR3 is TGTGCCAGCACGCACTTCGGGACAGGGGGCGCAGGGAACACCGGGGAGCTGTTTTTT. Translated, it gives CASTHFGTGGAGNTGELFF. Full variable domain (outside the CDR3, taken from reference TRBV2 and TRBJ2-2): EPEVTQTPSHQVTQMGQEVILRCVPISNHLYFYWYRQILGQKVEFLVSFYNNEISEKSEIFDDQFSVERPDGSNFTLKIRSTKLEDSAMYFCASTHFGTGGAGNTGELFFGEGSRLTVL.

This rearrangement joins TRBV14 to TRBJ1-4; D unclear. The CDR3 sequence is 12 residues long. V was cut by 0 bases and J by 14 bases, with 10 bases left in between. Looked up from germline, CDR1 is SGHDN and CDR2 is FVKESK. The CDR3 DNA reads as TGTGCCAGCAGCCAAGACAGAATAAGTCTGTTTTTT. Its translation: CASSQDRISLFF.

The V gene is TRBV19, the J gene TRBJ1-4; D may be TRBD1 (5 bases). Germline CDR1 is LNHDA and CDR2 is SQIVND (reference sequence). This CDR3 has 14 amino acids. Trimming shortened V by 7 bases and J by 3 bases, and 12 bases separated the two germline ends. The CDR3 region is CASIQGGSNEKLFF. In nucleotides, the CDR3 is TGTGCCAGTATCCAGGGAGGGTCTAATGAAAAACTGTTTTTT.

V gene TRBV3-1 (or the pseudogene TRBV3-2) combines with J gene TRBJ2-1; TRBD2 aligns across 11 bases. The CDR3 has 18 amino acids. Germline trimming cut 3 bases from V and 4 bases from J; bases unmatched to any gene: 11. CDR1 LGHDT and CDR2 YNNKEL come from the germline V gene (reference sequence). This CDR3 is CASSHHTPGLAVYNEQFF. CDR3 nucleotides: TGTGCCAGCAGCCACCATACCCCGGGACTAGCGGTTTACAATGAGCAGTTCTTC.

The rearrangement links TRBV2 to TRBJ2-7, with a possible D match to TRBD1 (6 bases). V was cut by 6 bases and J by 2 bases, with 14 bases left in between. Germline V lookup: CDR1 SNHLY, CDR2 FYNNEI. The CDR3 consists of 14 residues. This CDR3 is CASRLQGRAYEQYV. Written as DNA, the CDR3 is TGTGCCAGCAGACTACAGGGACGTGCCTACGAGCAGTACGTC.

The CDR3 coding sequence is TGCGCCAGCAGCCTGGACAGGTCGAACACCGGGGAGCTGTTTTTT. Encoded protein: CASSLDRSNTGELFF. The chain is built from TRBV5-1 and TRBJ2-2, with 7 bases identical to TRBD1. The ends lost 4 bases at V and 0 bases at J; junction bases unmatched: 3. Germline CDR1 reads SGHRS; CDR2 reads YFSETQ. The CDR3 runs to 15 residues.

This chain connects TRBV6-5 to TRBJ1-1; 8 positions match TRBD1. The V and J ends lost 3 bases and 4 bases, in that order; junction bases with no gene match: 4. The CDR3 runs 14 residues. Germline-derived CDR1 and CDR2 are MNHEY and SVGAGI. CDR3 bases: TGTGCCAGCAGTTATCGTGGGACAGGCACTGAAGCTTTCTTT. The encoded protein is CASSYRGTGTEAFF.

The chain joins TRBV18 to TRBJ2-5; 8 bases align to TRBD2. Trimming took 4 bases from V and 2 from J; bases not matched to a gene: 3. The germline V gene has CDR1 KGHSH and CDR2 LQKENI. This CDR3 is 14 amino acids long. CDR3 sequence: CASSRGLEQETQYF. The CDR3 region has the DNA TGTGCCAGCTCACGGGGACTAGAGCAAGAGACCCAGTACTTC.

The DNA of the CDR3 is TGTGCCAGCAGTCCCCTCGCTTCGGCCGGGAATCAGCCCCAGCATTTT. It codes for CASSPLASAGNQPQHF. J is TRBJ1-5 and V is TRBV28; no firm D call. V lost 5 bases and J lost 4, with 18 bases in between. The CDR3 is 16 amino acids. Germline V gene sequence: CDR1 MDHEN, CDR2 SYDVKM.

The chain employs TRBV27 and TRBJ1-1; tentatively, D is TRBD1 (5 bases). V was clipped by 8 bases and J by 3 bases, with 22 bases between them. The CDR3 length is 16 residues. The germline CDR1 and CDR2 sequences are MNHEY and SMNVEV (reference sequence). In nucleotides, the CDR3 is TGTGCCAGCGTCCCTAATTTAGGGGTTGGAGACACTGAAGCTTTCTTT. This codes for CASVPNLGVGDTEAFF.

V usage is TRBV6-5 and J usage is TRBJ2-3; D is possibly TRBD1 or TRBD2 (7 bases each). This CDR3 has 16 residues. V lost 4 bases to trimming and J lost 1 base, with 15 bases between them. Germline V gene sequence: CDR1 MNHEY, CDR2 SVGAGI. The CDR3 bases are TGTGCCAGCAGTTCCCCAGGGGGGAGGGGCACAGATACGCAGTATTTT. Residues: CASSSPGGRGTDTQYF.

The CDR3, as DNA: TGTGCCAGCAGCCCCTTTCTCACTGAAGCTTTCTTT. It translates to CASSPFLTEAFF. V usage is TRBV7-2 and J usage is TRBJ1-1; D uncertain. Looked up from germline, CDR1 is SGHTA and CDR2 is FQGNSA. Trimming stripped 5 bases from V and 4 bases from J, with 8 bases between. This CDR3 contains 12 residues.

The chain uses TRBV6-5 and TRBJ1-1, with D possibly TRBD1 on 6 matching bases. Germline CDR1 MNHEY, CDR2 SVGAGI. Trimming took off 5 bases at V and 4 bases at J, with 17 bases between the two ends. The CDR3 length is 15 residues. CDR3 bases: TGTGCCAGCAGTCGCCTTACCAGGGGAGGCACTGAAGCTTTCTTT. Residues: CASSRLTRGGTEAFF.

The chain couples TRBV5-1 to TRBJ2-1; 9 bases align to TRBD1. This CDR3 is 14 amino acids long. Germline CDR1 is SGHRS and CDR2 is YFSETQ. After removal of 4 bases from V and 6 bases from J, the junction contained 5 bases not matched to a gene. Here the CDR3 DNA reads TGCGCCAGCAGCGCGGACAGGGGATCCAATGAGCAGTTCTTC. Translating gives CASSADRGSNEQFF.

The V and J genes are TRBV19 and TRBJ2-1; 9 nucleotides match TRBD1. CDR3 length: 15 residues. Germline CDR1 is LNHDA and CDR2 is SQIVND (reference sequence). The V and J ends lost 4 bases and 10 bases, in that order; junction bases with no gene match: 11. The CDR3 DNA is TGTGCCAGTAGTACCGGGACAGGGCGTATCGGGGAGCAGTTCTTC. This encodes CASSTGTGRIGEQFF. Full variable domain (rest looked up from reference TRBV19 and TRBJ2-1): DGGITQSPKYLFRKEGQNVTLSCEQNLNHDAMYWYRQDPGQGLRLIYYSQIVNDFQKGDIAEGYSVSREKKESFPLTVTSAQKNPTAFYLCASSTGTGRIGEQFFGPGTRLTVL.

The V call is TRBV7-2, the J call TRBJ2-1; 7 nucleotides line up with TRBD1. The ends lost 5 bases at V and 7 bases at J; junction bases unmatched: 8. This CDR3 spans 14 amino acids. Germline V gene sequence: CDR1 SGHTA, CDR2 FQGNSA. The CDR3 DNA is TGTGCCAGCAGCGCCGTACAGGGGACGAATGAGCAGTTCTTC. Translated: CASSAVQGTNEQFF.

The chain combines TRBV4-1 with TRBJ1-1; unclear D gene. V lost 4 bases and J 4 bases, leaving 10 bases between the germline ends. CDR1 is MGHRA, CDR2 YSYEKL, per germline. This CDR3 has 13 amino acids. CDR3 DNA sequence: TGCGCCAGCAGCCCCCTTGGACTCACTGAAGCTTTCTTT. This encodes CASSPLGLTEAFF.

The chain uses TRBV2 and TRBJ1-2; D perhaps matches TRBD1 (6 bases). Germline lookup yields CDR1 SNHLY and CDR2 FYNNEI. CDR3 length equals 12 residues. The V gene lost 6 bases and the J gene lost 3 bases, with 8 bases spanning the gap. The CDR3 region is CASRQGDYGYTF. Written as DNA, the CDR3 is TGTGCCAGCAGACAGGGCGACTATGGCTACACCTTC.

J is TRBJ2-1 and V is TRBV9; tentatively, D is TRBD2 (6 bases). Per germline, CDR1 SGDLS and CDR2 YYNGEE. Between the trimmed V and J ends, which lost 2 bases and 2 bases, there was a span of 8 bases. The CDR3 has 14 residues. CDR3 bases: TGTGCCAGCAGCGTTACGGGAGCCTACAATGAGCAGTTCTTC. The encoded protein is CASSVTGAYNEQFF.

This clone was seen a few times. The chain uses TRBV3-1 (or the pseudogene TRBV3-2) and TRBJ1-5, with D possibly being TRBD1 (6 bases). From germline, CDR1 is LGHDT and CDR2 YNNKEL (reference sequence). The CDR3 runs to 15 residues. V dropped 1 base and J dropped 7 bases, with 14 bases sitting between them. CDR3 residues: CASSQGRGIYQPQHF. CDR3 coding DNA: TGTGCCAGCAGCCAAGGCAGGGGAATTTACCAGCCCCAGCATTTT.

In DNA form, the CDR3 reads TGTGCCAGCAGCCTGCCCCGCGGGGAGCTGTTTTTT. Translation gives CASSLPRGELFF. The chain recombines TRBV7-3 with TRBJ2-2; the D is unclear. The CDR3 length is 12 residues. The V end was cut by 5 bases, the J end by 7 bases, with 8 bases between. Germline V CDR1 and CDR2: SGHTA, FQGTGA.